Below, 16 T cell receptor beta chains from the same sample are listed, as sequenced in a study of T cell clonality in common variable immunodeficiency. The method was immunoSEQ multiplex PCR; TCRdb's version includes in-frame clones alone and lacks a portion of them. The data show about 66,000 clones, with none appearing a single time. Sample: peripheral blood mononuclear cells. The receptors shown here come from a person aged 18 to 75 in good health.

With regard to this clone: The read ends 3 residues shy of where the CDR3 ends; the end is completed using the germline J gene. The chain combines TRBV19 with TRBJ1-5, with a possible D match to TRBD1 (6 bases). The germline V and J ends were trimmed by 8 bases and 6 bases, with 17 bases remaining between them. Germline CDR1 is LNHDA and CDR2 is SQIVND (reference sequence). The CDR3 contains 14 residues. The covered CDR3 bases are TGTGCCAGTGGTGTATCCGCAGGGGTTCAGCCC. This encodes CASGVSAGVQP. The whole CDR3 region reads CASGVSAGVQPQHF.

This clone came up many times. The DNA read from the CDR3 is TGTGCCAGCAGCTTAGGGGGCAGTCATCAGCCC. It specifies CASSLGGSHQP. The CDR3 as a whole reads CASSLGGSHQPQHF. V is TRBV13 and J is TRBJ1-5, with D hard to call. From the germline J gene comes the end of the CDR3, since the read stops 3 residues before it. CDR1 and CDR2 from the germline V gene are PRHDT and FYEKMQ (reference sequence). V was shortened by 0 bases and J by 5 bases, with 8 bases between the two germline ends. The CDR3 sequence is 14 residues long.

In its sample, this clone was seen many times. The read stops 3 residues short of the end of the CDR3; the missing end is completed from the germline J gene. The gene calls are TRBV20-1 and TRBJ2-3; D is ambiguous. The germline CDR1 and CDR2 sequences are DFQATT and SNEGSKA (reference sequence). The CDR3 runs 12 residues. V shed 0 bases and J shed 4 bases, with 5 bases lying between them. The covered CDR3 bases are TGCAGTGCTAGAGATCTTGCAGATACG. Protein product: CSARDLADT. The full-length CDR3 reads as CSARDLADTQYF.

The sample holds a few counts of this clone. Sequencing ends 3 residues short of the CDR3 end; the germline J gene provides the rest. The V call is TRBV19, the J call TRBJ2-1; D uncertain. Germline V gene sequence: CDR1 LNHDA, CDR2 SQIVND (reference sequence). This CDR3 contains 11 residues. V lost 3 bases to trimming and J lost 9 bases, with 6 bases between them. CDR3 DNA (partial): TGTGCCAGTAGTATTAGTGGTGAG. Its protein product is CASSISGE. The whole CDR3 sequence reads CASSISGEQFF.

This clone was seen at least ten times. Read coverage stops 3 residues before the CDR3 terminus; the germline J gene supplies the remainder. V is TRBV7-9 and J is TRBJ2-5; a weak D match, TRBD1 (6 bases). V was shortened by 3 bases and J by 2 bases, with 10 bases between the two germline ends. Germline CDR1 and CDR2: SEHNR and FQNEAQ (reference sequence). The CDR3 loop spans 14 amino acids. CDR3 DNA, as far as it was read: TGTGCCAGCAGCTTTAGACAGGTACAAGAGACC. Translating gives CASSFRQVQET. The CDR3 as a whole reads CASSFRQVQETQYF.

Many counts were recorded for this clone. The read gets to within 3 residues of the CDR3 end, and the germline J gene fills in the rest. The chain is built from TRBV15 and TRBJ2-7, with a possible D match to TRBD1 (7 bases). The germline V gene encodes CDR1 LNHNV and CDR2 YYDKDF (reference sequence). Trimming took off 8 bases at V and 3 bases at J, with 14 bases between the two ends. The CDR3 has 13 amino acids. The CDR3 bases that were read are TGTGCCACCGGAGGGGACAGAAACTACGAG. It translates to CATGGDRNYE. The CDR3 in its entirety is CATGGDRNYEQYF.

This clone was counted at least ten times. With the read ending 3 residues before the CDR3 end, the germline J gene is used to fill in that end. The chain couples TRBV19 to TRBJ2-3; TRBD1 might be the D (5 bases). V was trimmed by 7 bases and J by 0 bases, leaving 26 bases between them. Per the germline V gene, CDR1 is LNHDA and CDR2 is SQIVND (reference sequence). CDR3 length: 19 residues. The CDR3 DNA, read in part, is TGTGCCAGTACCAACCAAGATCGGCAGGGCCTCGATAGCACAGATACG. It yields the protein CASTNQDRQGLDSTDT. The whole CDR3 region reads CASTNQDRQGLDSTDTQYF.

This clone occurred many times. The DNA ends 3 residues before the CDR3 does, and the rest of the CDR3 is filled in from the germline J gene. The chain couples TRBV5-1 to TRBJ2-1; 10 bases agree with TRBD2. The CDR3 sequence is 18 residues long. Looked up from germline, CDR1 is SGHRS and CDR2 is YFSETQ. J was trimmed by 0 bases and V by 0 bases; bases with no gene match: 6. Incomplete CDR3 DNA: TGCGCCAGCAGCTTGGGACTAGCGGGCGCCCCCTCCTACAATGAG. Translation gives CASSLGLAGAPSYNE. The complete CDR3 reads CASSLGLAGAPSYNEQFF.

This clone came up many times. The read terminates 3 residues ahead of where the CDR3 ends, so the germline J gene completes it. This chain uses TRBV7-3 with TRBJ1-6, with D maybe TRBD1 (5 bases). The CDR3 has 15 amino acids. Germline lookup yields CDR1 SGHTA and CDR2 FQGTGA. The V and J ends lost 4 bases and 7 bases respectively, with 14 bases between them. The sequenced CDR3 bases are TGTGCCAGCAGCTCGAGCAACACAGGAAATTCACCC. It translates to CASSSSNTGNSP. The CDR3 in full is CASSSSNTGNSPLHF.

In its sample, this clone was seen many times. The part of the CDR3 DNA that was read is TGCAGTTCCCTAGCGTTTAGCACAGATACG. This codes for CSSLAFSTDT. The entire CDR3 protein reads CSSLAFSTDTQYF. The genes are TRBV20-1 and TRBJ2-3; TRBD2 might be the D (6 bases). The read ends 3 residues shy of where the CDR3 ends; the end is completed using the germline J gene. Trimming left V 8 bases short and J 0 bases short, with 12 bases between. Germline lookup yields CDR1 DFQATT and CDR2 SNEGSKA (reference sequence). The CDR3 has 13 amino acids.

As for this clone: The CDR3 end falls 3 residues outside the read, so it is completed with the germline J gene. The rearrangement joins TRBV7-2 to TRBJ2-4; D call uncertain. The CDR3 spans 13 residues. Germline V lookup: CDR1 SGHTA, CDR2 FQGNSA. CDR3 DNA (partial): TGTGCCAGCAGCTTAGAGTCAGATCATGGT. Amino acids: CASSLESDHG. The whole CDR3 sequence is CASSLESDHGQYF. The whole variable domain, remainder taken from reference TRBV7-2 and TRBJ2-4, is GAGVSQSPSNKVTEKGKDVELRCDPISGHTALYWYRQSLGQGLEFLIYFQGNSAPDKSGLPSDRFSAERTGGSVSTLTIQRTQQEDSAVYLCASSLESDHGQYFGAGTRLSVL.

The table lists this clone with many counts. The read terminates 3 residues ahead of where the CDR3 ends, so the germline J gene completes it. The rearrangement joins TRBV30 to TRBJ1-1; D remains unclear. In germline, CDR1 is GTSNPN, CDR2 SVGIG (reference sequence). The CDR3 loop spans 13 amino acids. Trimming removed 1 base from V and 3 bases from J, with 9 bases in between. The CDR3 reads CAWSGEGDTEAFF. The part of the CDR3 DNA that was read is TGTGCCTGGAGTGGCGAGGGTGACACTGAA.

This clone has at least ten counts. The read halts 3 residues ahead of the CDR3 end, with the missing end drawn from the germline J gene. This chain joins TRBV7-9 and TRBJ2-5, with 9 bases matching TRBD1. V trimming: 5 bases; J trimming: 5 bases; junction bases outside the gene matches: 6. The CDR3 runs to 14 residues. Germline values: CDR1 SEHNR, CDR2 FQNEAQ (reference sequence). The part of the CDR3 DNA that was read is TGTGCCAGCAGCCCGGACAGGGGCGGGGAGACC. It codes for CASSPDRGGET. The full CDR3 is CASSPDRGGETQYF.

There are many counts of this clone. The CDR3 end falls 3 residues outside the read, so it is completed with the germline J gene. V and J are TRBV27 and TRBJ1-1; 9 positions match TRBD1. This CDR3 spans 16 amino acids. In germline, CDR1 is MNHEY, CDR2 SMNVEV (reference sequence). V was clipped by 5 bases and J by 0 bases; unmatched bases: 7. Partial CDR3 DNA: TGTGCCAGCAGTCCGTCCCGGGACAGGGTGAACACTGAA. Its translation: CASSPSRDRVNTE. From start to end, the CDR3 is CASSPSRDRVNTEAFF.

Many counts were recorded for this clone. The read is 3 residues too short to cover the CDR3 end, so that end is filled in from the germline J gene. The chain carries TRBV6-1 and TRBJ1-2; D unresolved. Trimming stripped 1 base from V and 6 bases from J, with 18 bases between. The CDR3 contains 16 residues. Germline lookup yields CDR1 MNHNS and CDR2 SASEGT. The sequenced part of the CDR3 DNA is TGTGCCAGCAGTGAAGTAGAGTCAGGTAGAAGAGATGGC. This translates into CASSEVESGRRDG. The whole CDR3 region reads CASSEVESGRRDGYTF.

This clone was seen repeatedly, ten times or more. The CDR3 end falls 3 residues outside the read, so it is completed with the germline J gene. The chain uses TRBV10-3 and TRBJ1-2, with TRBD1 identical over 9 bases. CDR1 and CDR2 (germline): ENHRY, SYGVKD. This CDR3 contains 16 residues. J lost 3 bases, V lost 3 bases, and 8 bases had no gene match. The part of the CDR3 DNA that was read is TGTGCCATCAGTGAATTTGGGACAGGGTTGGACTATGGC. This encodes CAISEFGTGLDYG. The CDR3 as a whole reads CAISEFGTGLDYGYTF.